This T cell receptor beta chain was recorded in a study of blood T cell repertoires in COVID-19. Across the study: From T cells, B-cell-depleted T cells, or PBMCs came the material, which was cDNA or gDNA.

Germline-derived CDR1 and CDR2 are SGDLS and YYNGEE. The CDR3 length is 16 residues. The trim removed 0 bases at V and 4 bases at J, leaving 5 bases unmatched. Original processing methods: Estimation of nucleated cell counts relied on the amplification of reference gene primers. TCRdb's copy holds only in-frame clones and misses some; the assay was immunoSEQ multiplex PCR. V and J calls and clone size are those listed in that table; D and trimming were worked out from the DNA. The data hold 300,000 to 400,000 clones, with about 92% observed a single time. Donors of Cohort 3 who recovered were those that had two negative PCRs, clearance, or symptom resolution.

The rearrangement joins TRBV9 to TRBJ2-3; the match to TRBD2 covers 10 bases. Sequences were obtained from PBMCs or T cells enriched from blood (not recorded which). This TCR was recovered from a man aged 60-69 years who had recovered from COVID-19. The CDR3 region has the DNA TGTGCCAGCAGCGTAGGTCTAGCGGGAGAGGCAGATACGCAGTATTTT. Its protein product is CASSVGLAGEADTQYF.